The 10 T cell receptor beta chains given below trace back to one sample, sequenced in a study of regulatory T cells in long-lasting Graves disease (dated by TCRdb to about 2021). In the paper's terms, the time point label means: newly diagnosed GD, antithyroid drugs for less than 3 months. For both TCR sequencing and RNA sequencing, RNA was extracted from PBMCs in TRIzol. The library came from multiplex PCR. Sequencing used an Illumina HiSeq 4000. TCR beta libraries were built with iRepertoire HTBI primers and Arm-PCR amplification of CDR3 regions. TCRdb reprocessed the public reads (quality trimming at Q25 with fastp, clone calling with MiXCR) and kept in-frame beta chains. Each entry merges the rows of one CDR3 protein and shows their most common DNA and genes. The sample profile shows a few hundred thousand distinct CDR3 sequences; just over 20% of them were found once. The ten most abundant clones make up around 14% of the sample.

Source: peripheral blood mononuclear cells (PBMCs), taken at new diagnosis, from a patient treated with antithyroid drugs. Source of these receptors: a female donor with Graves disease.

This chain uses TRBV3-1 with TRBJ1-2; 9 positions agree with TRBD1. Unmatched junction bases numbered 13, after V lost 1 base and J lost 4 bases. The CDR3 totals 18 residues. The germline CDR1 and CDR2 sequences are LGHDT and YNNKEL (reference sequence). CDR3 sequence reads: CASSQVNRGPSLVYGYTF. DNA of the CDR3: TGTGCCAGCAGCCAAGTAAACAGGGGGCCGTCTCTGGTCTATGGCTACACCTTC. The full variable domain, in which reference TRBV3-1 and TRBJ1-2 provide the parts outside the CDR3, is DTAVSQTPKYLVTQMGNDKSIKCEQNLGHDTMYWYKQDSKKFLKIMFSYNNKELIINETVPNRFSPKSPDKAHLNLHINSLELGDSAVYFCASSQVNRGPSLVYGYTFGSGTRLTVV.

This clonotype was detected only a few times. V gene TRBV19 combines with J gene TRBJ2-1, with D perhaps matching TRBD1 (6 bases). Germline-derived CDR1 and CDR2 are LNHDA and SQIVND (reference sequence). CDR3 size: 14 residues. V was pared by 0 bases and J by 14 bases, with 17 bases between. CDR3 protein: CASSIEIDRPVEFF. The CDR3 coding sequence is TGTGCCAGTAGTATAGAGATCGACAGGCCGGTGGAGTTCTTC.

The CDR3 DNA sequence: TGTGCCAGCCAGGGGACCAACACCGGGGAGCTGTTTTTT. Protein product: CASQGTNTGELFF. This chain joins TRBV25-1 and TRBJ2-2; D is possibly TRBD1 (6 bases). V lost 8 bases and J 2 bases, leaving 9 bases between the germline ends. Germline V CDR1 and CDR2: MGHDK, SYGVNS. The CDR3 runs to 13 residues.

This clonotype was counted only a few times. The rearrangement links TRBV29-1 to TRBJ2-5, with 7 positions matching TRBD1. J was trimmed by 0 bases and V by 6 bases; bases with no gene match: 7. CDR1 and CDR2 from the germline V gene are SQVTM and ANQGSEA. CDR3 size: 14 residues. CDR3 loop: CSVSGTVDQETQYF. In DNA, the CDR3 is TGCAGCGTCTCCGGGACAGTGGACCAAGAGACCCAGTACTTC. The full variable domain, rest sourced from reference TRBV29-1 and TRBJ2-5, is SAVISQKPSRDICQRGTSLTIQCQVDSQVTMMFWYRQQPGQSLTLIATANQGSEATYESGFVIDKFPISRPNLTFSTLTVSNMSPEDSSIYLCSVSGTVDQETQYFGPGTRLLVL.

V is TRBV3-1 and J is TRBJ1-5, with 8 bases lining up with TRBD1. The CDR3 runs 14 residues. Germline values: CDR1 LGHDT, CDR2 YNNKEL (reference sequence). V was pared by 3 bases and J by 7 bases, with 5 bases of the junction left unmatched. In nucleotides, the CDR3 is TGTGCCAGCAGCCAGGACAGGGTTGGCCAGCCCCAGCATTTT. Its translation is CASSQDRVGQPQHF.

For the CDR3, the DNA is TGTGCCAGTAGTATGCGTGCGAATTCGGAGACCCAGTACTTC. This codes for CASSMRANSETQYF. This sequence joins TRBV19 and TRBJ2-5, with D hard to call. The V and J ends lost 3 bases and 5 bases respectively, with 13 bases between them. CDR1 and CDR2 (germline): LNHDA, SQIVND (reference sequence). The CDR3 is made up of 14 amino acids.

CDR3 amino acids: CSARNLGRGAPETQYF. The CDR3 nucleotides are TGCAGTGCTAGAAACTTGGGTAGGGGGGCCCCGGAGACCCAGTACTTC. The rearrangement links TRBV20-1 to TRBJ2-5; D may be TRBD1 or TRBD2 (6 bases each). The CDR3 totals 16 residues. V lost 2 bases to trimming and J lost 5 bases, with 21 bases between them. Per germline, CDR1 DFQATT and CDR2 SNEGSKA (reference sequence).

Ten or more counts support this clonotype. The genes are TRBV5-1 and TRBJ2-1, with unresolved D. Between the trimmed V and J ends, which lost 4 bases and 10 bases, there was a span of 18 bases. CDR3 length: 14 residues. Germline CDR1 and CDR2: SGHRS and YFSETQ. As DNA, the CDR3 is TGCGCCAGCAGCCAAGGGTCCCCAGCTAAGGAGCAGTTCTTC. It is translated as CASSQGSPAKEQFF.

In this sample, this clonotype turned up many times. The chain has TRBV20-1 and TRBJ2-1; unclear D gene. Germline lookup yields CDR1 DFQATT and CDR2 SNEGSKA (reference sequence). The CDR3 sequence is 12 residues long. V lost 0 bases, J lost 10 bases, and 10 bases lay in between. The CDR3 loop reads CSARDWQVEQFF. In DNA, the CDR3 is TGCAGTGCTAGAGATTGGCAGGTAGAGCAGTTCTTC.

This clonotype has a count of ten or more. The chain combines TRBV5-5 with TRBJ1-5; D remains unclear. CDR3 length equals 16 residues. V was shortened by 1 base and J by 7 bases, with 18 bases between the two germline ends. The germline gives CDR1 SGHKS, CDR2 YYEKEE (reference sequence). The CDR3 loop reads CASSLSGPSLEQPQHF. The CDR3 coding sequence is TGTGCCAGCAGCTTGAGTGGCCCCTCGCTGGAGCAGCCCCAGCATTTT.